The rows below give T cell receptor beta chains drawn from one sample of a study of vaccination effects on CD4 cells after COVID-19. The protocol was immunoSEQ multiplex PCR, while the TCRdb copy is restricted to in-frame clones and leaves out a portion. The profile shows 30,000 to 40,000 clones, about 70% of them singletons. For these TCRs, the target antigens are not known. The sample consisted of CD4+ T cells from PBMCs cultured with HCoV-229E spike peptides, taken after COVID-19 vaccination. These receptors were taken from a human donor who received a COVID-19 vaccine. The CDR3 runs from the conserved cysteine through the conserved F or W. The order of the fields is clone size, D gene, J gene, V gene, CDR3 protein, CDR3 DNA. The D gene is left open where the match is weak. Part of the rows lack a size; the others show once, few, many or a class for expanded clones.

.,.,TRBJ2-7,TRBV7-8,CASSFVEGGSYEQYF,TGTGCCAGCAGCTTTGTGGAGGGGGGATCCTACGAGCAGTACTTC
.,.,TRBJ2-7,TRBV7-2,CASSSLTGSYEQYF,TGTGCCAGCAGCTCGCTGACGGGCTCCTACGAGCAGTACTTC
.,.,TRBJ2-3,TRBV18,CASSPRWGSGYTDTQYF,TGTGCCAGCTCACCAAGGTGGGGTAGCGGATACACAGATACGCAGTATTTT
.,.,TRBJ2-1,TRBV15,CATSRVRPGSYNEQFF,TGTGCCACCAGCAGAGTACGGCCTGGTTCCTACAATGAGCAGTTCTTC
.,.,TRBJ2-2,TRBV19,CASSIRARGNTGELFF,TGTGCCAGTAGTATAAGGGCCAGGGGGAACACCGGGGAGCTGTTTTTT
.,TRBD1,TRBJ1-2,TRBV12-5,CASGSGQGKGYTF,TGTGCTAGTGGTTCGGGACAGGGTAAGGGCTACACCTTC
.,.,TRBJ1-5,TRBV6-1,CASSDTLRASNQPQHF,TGTGCCAGCAGTGATACTTTACGGGCTAGCAATCAGCCCCAGCATTTT
.,TRBD2,TRBJ2-1,TRBV7-9,CASSSNRAGRSYNEQFF,TGTGCCAGCAGCTCTAACAGAGCGGGGAGATCCTACAATGAGCAGTTCTTC
.,.,TRBJ1-6,TRBV27,CATREGNEPLHF,TGTGCCACCCGGGAGGGGAACGAACCCCTCCACTTT
.,.,TRBJ2-7,TRBV10-3,CAISAGTYEQYF,TGTGCCATCAGTGCGGGGACCTACGAGCAGTACTTC
.,TRBD1,TRBJ1-3,TRBV12-3/TRBV12-4,CASSQGGLNTIYF,TGTGCCAGCAGCCAGGGGGGCTTGAACACCATATATTTT
.,TRBD2,TRBJ2-5,TRBV2,CASSEEAGVGETQYF,TGTGCCAGCAGTGAAGAAGCGGGAGTTGGGGAGACCCAGTACTTC
.,.,TRBJ2-2,TRBV7-2,CASSLDTGELFF,TGTGCCAGCAGCCTAGACACCGGGGAGCTGTTTTTT
.,.,TRBJ2-5,TRBV2,CASILDYSEETQYF,TGTGCCAGCATTTTAGACTACAGCGAGGAGACCCAGTACTTC
.,.,TRBJ2-2,TRBV10-3,CAISQFRGGPNTGELFF,TGTGCCATCAGTCAGTTCCGCGGGGGCCCGAACACCGGGGAGCTGTTTTTT
few,TRBD2,TRBJ2-1,TRBV10-3,CAISESGRGEQFF,TGTGCCATCAGTGAGAGCGGGAGGGGTGAGCAGTTCTTC
few,.,TRBJ1-2,TRBV2,CASSGGSYGYTF,TGTGCCAGCAGTGGAGGCAGCTATGGCTACACCTTC
.,TRBD2,TRBJ2-7,TRBV2,CASGGVFSYEQYF,TGTGCCAGCGGGGGGGTTTTCTCCTACGAGCAGTACTTC
.,TRBD2,TRBJ2-5,TRBV7-2,CASSDGTSWRETQYF,TGTGCCAGCAGCGACGGGACTAGCTGGCGAGAGACCCAGTACTTC
few,TRBD1,TRBJ1-4,TRBV2,CASTQRGTGGEKLFF,TGTGCCAGCACCCAAAGGGGGACAGGGGGTGAAAAACTGTTTTTT
.,.,TRBJ2-7,TRBV2,CASSVSAYEQYF,TGTGCCAGCAGTGTATCTGCCTACGAGCAGTACTTC
.,.,TRBJ2-3,TRBV5-1,CASSFVGDGTDTQYF,TGCGCCAGCAGCTTTGTTGGGGACGGCACAGATACGCAGTATTTT